These 17 T cell receptor beta chains came from one sample sequenced in a study of shared clonotypes between healthy human individuals (dated by TCRdb to 2019 to 2021). Library generation was performed with the immunoSEQ multiplex PCR assay. Held by TCRdb, this immuneACCESS table contains in-frame sequences only and omits some clones. Under half of the omission traces to an unresolved V gene where checked; the cause of the rest is unknown. Recorded for this sample are 800,000 to 1,200,000 clones; about 84% of them occurred a single time. The ten biggest clones cover 0.52% of the sample. Sequenced: memory CD4+ T cells from PBMCs. Per the publication, the cell subset or site label means: CD45RA-negative fraction. These TCRs come from a man between 18 and 35 years old in good health. Some clones in this sample may be carry-over from other donors' samples.

As concerns this clone: Other DNA sequences within the sample encode an identical CDR3. The chain is built from TRBV28 and TRBJ1-5; D unclear. Germline CDR1 is MDHEN and CDR2 is SYDVKM. V lost 4 bases, J lost 1 base, and 5 bases lay in between. The CDR3 is 13 residues long. Here the CDR3 DNA reads TGTGCCAGCAGTTCTGGCAGCAATCAGCCCCAGCATTTT. This translates into CASSSGSNQPQHF.

V gene TRBV7-9 combines with J gene TRBJ2-5; D is ambiguous. Trimming pared 1 base from V and 1 base from J, leaving 10 bases between. The CDR3 runs 15 residues. Germline V lookup: CDR1 SEHNR, CDR2 FQNEAQ (reference sequence). The CDR3: CASSLVAGVQETQYF. The CDR3 region has the DNA TGTGCCAGCAGCTTAGTGGCCGGTGTCCAAGAGACCCAGTACTTC.

The genes are TRBV29-1 and TRBJ2-3; D uncertain. The germline gives CDR1 SQVTM, CDR2 ANQGSEA. The V gene lost 3 bases and the J gene lost 1 base, with 8 bases spanning the gap. The CDR3 consists of 13 residues. CDR3 in DNA: TGCAGCGTTGAGTGGCAGGGCACAGATACGCAGTATTTT. Residues: CSVEWQGTDTQYF.

V usage is TRBV30 and J usage is TRBJ2-2, with unresolved D. The V end lost 0 bases, the J end lost 1 base, and 6 bases lay between the germline ends. The CDR3 is 14 residues long. CDR1 and CDR2 from the germline V gene are GTSNPN and SVGIG (reference sequence). DNA of the CDR3: TGTGCCTGGAGTGTACGCATGAACACCGGGGAGCTGTTTTTT. This translates into CAWSVRMNTGELFF.

The J gene is TRBJ2-2, the V gene TRBV6-5; no clear D. V shed 8 bases and J shed 0 bases, with 4 bases lying between them. Per germline, CDR1 MNHEY and CDR2 SVGAGI. The CDR3 covers 12 residues. CDR3 nucleotides: TGTGCCAGCCTAACGAACACCGGGGAGCTGTTTTTT. Translation: CASLTNTGELFF.

V and J are TRBV9 and TRBJ2-1; 14 nucleotides align to TRBD2. There are 17 residues in the CDR3. Unmatched junction bases numbered 12, after V lost 6 bases and J lost 7 bases. The germline V gene has CDR1 SGDLS and CDR2 YYNGEE. CDR3 DNA: TGTGCCAGCAACGGACAACCAGGGACTAGCGGGAGAAATGAGCAGTTCTTC. Translated: CASNGQPGTSGRNEQFF.

This clone was detected a few times. The V gene is TRBV2, the J gene TRBJ1-1, with D possibly TRBD1 on 5 matching bases. Germline CDR1 and CDR2: SNHLY and FYNNEI. The germline V and J ends were trimmed by 4 bases and 1 base, with 7 bases remaining between them. The CDR3 totals 13 residues. CDR3 amino acids: CASSGDQNTEAFF. DNA for the CDR3: TGTGCCAGCAGTGGGGACCAGAACACTGAAGCTTTCTTT.

This chain links TRBV6-5 with TRBJ2-3; no clear D gene. There are 14 residues in the CDR3. Trimming took off 0 bases at V and 9 bases at J, with 13 bases between the two ends. The germline CDR1 and CDR2 sequences are MNHEY and SVGAGI. The CDR3 loop is CASSYSGLRSTQYF. The DNA of the CDR3 is TGTGCCAGCAGTTACTCCGGGTTACGGTCCACGCAGTATTTT.

J is TRBJ1-5 and V is TRBV28, with 10 positions matching TRBD1. Trimming cost V 5 bases and J 6 bases; bases outside gene matches: 10. The CDR3 is 16 amino acids. Germline V gene sequence: CDR1 MDHEN, CDR2 SYDVKM. The CDR3 DNA is TGTGCCAGCAGTGTACCCGCGACAGGGGGCCTTCAGCCCCAGCATTTT. Translated: CASSVPATGGLQPQHF.

The V gene is TRBV19, the J gene TRBJ1-5; no clear D. CDR3 length: 14 amino acids. Germline V lookup: CDR1 LNHDA, CDR2 SQIVND (reference sequence). V lost 1 base and J lost 7, with 11 bases in between. CDR3 residues: CASSIGRSMQPQHF. DNA for the CDR3: TGTGCCAGTAGTATAGGCAGGAGTATGCAGCCCCAGCATTTT.

The V call is TRBV2, the J call TRBJ2-5, with a tentative D call TRBD2 (5 bases). V lost 8 bases, J lost 5 bases, and 18 bases lay in between. There are 14 residues in the CDR3. Looked up from germline, CDR1 is SNHLY and CDR2 is FYNNEI. The CDR3 loop is CASGRETRRETQYF. The CDR3 DNA is TGTGCCAGCGGCCGGGAAACGCGGAGGGAGACCCAGTACTTC.

The chain has TRBV10-3 and TRBJ1-2, with 7 bases that match TRBD1. The J segment lost 2 bases and the V segment lost 7 bases, leaving 4 bases of the junction unmatched. There are 13 residues in the CDR3. CDR1 is ENHRY, CDR2 SYGVKD, per germline. In DNA form, the CDR3 reads TGTGCCATCACCCAGACAGGGAACTATGGCTACACCTTC. It specifies CAITQTGNYGYTF.

This clone was counted only a few times. The chain recombines TRBV2 with TRBJ1-3, with 7 bases aligning to TRBD1. The CDR3 extends over 14 amino acids. In germline, CDR1 is SNHLY, CDR2 FYNNEI. The trim removed 5 bases at V and 8 bases at J, leaving 9 bases unmatched. The CDR3 loop is CASSPGGRGDTIYF. The CDR3 DNA reads as TGTGCCAGCAGTCCAGGGGGTAGAGGGGACACCATATATTTT.

The chain uses TRBV28 and TRBJ1-2; the match to TRBD1 covers 7 bases. The germline gives CDR1 MDHEN, CDR2 SYDVKM. Losses at the gene ends were 4 bases for V and 6 bases for J; bases not matched to a gene: 5. The CDR3 contains 13 residues. The CDR3 protein is CASSSSGTDGYTF. The CDR3 DNA follows: TGTGCCAGCAGTTCGTCCGGGACAGATGGCTACACCTTC.

This clone has more than one count but fewer than ten. CDR3 coding DNA: TGCGCCAGCAGTGAAGGCCTAGCGGGACTGGGCGCCCAGTACTTC. Residues: CASSEGLAGLGAQYF. The chain has TRBV10-1 and TRBJ2-5; 9 nucleotides line up with TRBD2. Per the germline V gene, CDR1 is WNHNN and CDR2 is SYGVQD (reference sequence). The V segment lost 3 bases and the J segment 9 bases; nucleotides outside the gene matches: 11. CDR3 size: 15 residues.

This chain links TRBV19 with TRBJ1-2; 7 bases match TRBD1. The CDR3 totals 15 residues. Germline V gene lookup returns CDR1 LNHDA and CDR2 SQIVND (reference sequence). V dropped 5 bases and J dropped 6; count of bases not matched to a gene: 12. As DNA, the CDR3 is TGTGCCAGTAGTCCCCCGGACAGGTCTTTAAATGGCTACACCTTC. Encoded protein: CASSPPDRSLNGYTF.

This chain links TRBV7-2 with TRBJ2-5; tentatively, D is TRBD2 (5 bases). The V gene lost 0 bases and the J gene lost 2 bases, with 13 bases spanning the gap. Germline V CDR1 and CDR2: SGHTA, FQGNSA. This CDR3 has 16 amino acids. The CDR3 sequence is CASSLAVGSGQETQYF. CDR3 nucleotides: TGTGCCAGCAGCTTAGCGGTGGGTTCGGGGCAAGAGACCCAGTACTTC.